These 5 T cell receptor beta chains were all obtained from the same sample, sequenced in a study of blood T cell repertoires in COVID-19. Assay: immunoSEQ multiplex PCR; the TCRdb copy retains only in-frame clones and omits some. The sample shows about 110,000 clones, less than 85% of them seen only once. The sample was peripheral blood. These receptors were collected from a woman older than 75 with acute or convalescent COVID-19.

The chain combines TRBV4-2 with TRBJ2-3; 10 bases are shared with TRBD2. The CDR3 spans 16 residues. The V gene end was trimmed by 4 bases and the J gene end by 1 base; junction bases not matched to a gene: 5. CDR1 LGHNA and CDR2 YNFKEQ come from the germline V gene. The CDR3 nucleotides read TGTGCCAGCAGCCCTACCGGGACTAGCGGCACAGATACGCAGTATTTT. This sequence encodes CASSPTGTSGTDTQYF.

This sequence joins TRBV7-9 and TRBJ2-5, with TRBD1 matching over 7 bases. Germline V lookup: CDR1 SEHNR, CDR2 FQNEAQ (reference sequence). The CDR3 contains 14 residues. V gave up 1 base and J gave up 5 bases; unmatched junction bases: 4. In DNA form, the CDR3 reads TGTGCCAGCAGCTTAGGACAGGGACCGGAGACCCAGTACTTC. Translating gives CASSLGQGPETQYF.

This chain joins TRBV28 and TRBJ2-7, with 7 bases identical to TRBD2. The CDR3 is 16 residues long. J was trimmed by 3 bases and V by 6 bases; bases with no gene match: 14. The germline gives CDR1 MDHEN, CDR2 SYDVKM. The DNA for the CDR3 is TGTGCCAGCAGCTCTAGCGGAGCGAGGGGCGACTACGAGCAGTACTTC. As protein: CASSSSGARGDYEQYF.

The sample holds a few counts of this clone. The CDR3 DNA reads TGTGCCAGCAGCTTTTTCGCGGGGGGGCCCGGCAATGAGCAGTTCTTC. Translated, it gives CASSFFAGGPGNEQFF. This chain uses TRBV7-6 with TRBJ2-1, with 9 positions matching TRBD2. After removal of 3 bases from V and 6 bases from J, the junction contained 9 bases not matched to a gene. The CDR3 runs 16 residues. The germline gives CDR1 SGHVS, CDR2 FNYEAQ.

CDR3 protein: CASILAGGHYEQYF. The CDR3 DNA reads TGTGCCAGCATACTGGCGGGGGGGCACTACGAGCAGTACTTC. The chain carries TRBV2 and TRBJ2-7; TRBD2 agrees at 9 bases. J lost 3 bases, V lost 7 bases, and 7 bases had no gene match. From germline, CDR1 is SNHLY and CDR2 FYNNEI. This CDR3 contains 14 residues.